This passage covers 15 T cell receptor beta chains from one sample sequenced in a study of technical replicates of blood from a handful of donors (dated 2017 in TCRdb). Libraries were prepared through the immunoSEQ multiplex PCR assay. The immuneACCESS repertoire file appears here via TCRdb, limited to in-frame rearrangements. These files lack a portion of the clones; in checked studies, under half of the deficit traces to unresolved V genes, and the cause of the others is not known. The sample data list 80,000 or so clones, and 90% to 95% of these were observed just once. About 0.35% of the sample is taken by the ten largest. Sequencing was done on a sample of T cells isolated from PBMCs. Receptor source: a human donor in good health.

This clone was counted a few times. The gene calls are TRBV9 and TRBJ1-1; TRBD1 aligns across 8 bases. In germline, CDR1 is SGDLS, CDR2 YYNGEE. V lost 0 bases, J lost 6 bases, and 7 bases stayed unmatched. The CDR3 has 15 residues. The CDR3 spells CASSVGSDRGSEAFF. CDR3 nucleotides: TGTGCCAGCAGCGTAGGCTCCGACAGGGGATCTGAAGCTTTCTTT.

The gene calls are TRBV6-5 and TRBJ1-1; D unclear. Deletions cut 2 bases from V and 11 bases from J, with 9 bases between. CDR1 MNHEY and CDR2 SVGAGI come from the germline V gene. The CDR3 covers 11 residues. The CDR3 is CASSYAGYAFF. The CDR3 DNA sequence: TGTGCCAGCAGTTACGCGGGCTATGCTTTCTTT.

The chain combines TRBV28 with TRBJ2-3; 13 bases align to TRBD2. The CDR3 extends over 20 amino acids. Germline V gene lookup returns CDR1 MDHEN and CDR2 SYDVKM. V dropped 4 bases and J dropped 9; count of bases not matched to a gene: 22. The CDR3 nucleotides read TGTGCCAGCAGTTCAGCAGGGCTAGGACTAGCGGGAGTCCCGCCCGAGACGCAGTATTTT. It translates to CASSSAGLGLAGVPPETQYF.

The V call is TRBV27, the J call TRBJ2-7; 11 bases line up with TRBD1. This CDR3 has 16 amino acids. Per germline, CDR1 MNHEY and CDR2 SMNVEV (reference sequence). The V segment lost 6 bases and the J segment 1 base; nucleotides outside the gene matches: 8. The CDR3 coding sequence is TGTGCCAGCAGCTCAACCGGGACAGGGGGGTCCTACGAGCAGTACTTC. Translating it yields CASSSTGTGGSYEQYF.

The chain has TRBV19 and TRBJ2-1, with D maybe TRBD1 (6 bases). CDR3 length equals 13 residues. Germline assignment: CDR1 LNHDA and CDR2 SQIVND (reference sequence). The V gene lost 6 bases and the J gene lost 8 bases, with 14 bases spanning the gap. The CDR3 sequence is CASRSGVRDEQFF. The CDR3 DNA follows: TGTGCCAGTAGGTCAGGGGTTAGAGATGAGCAGTTCTTC.

V is TRBV25-1 and J is TRBJ2-7; D gene uncertain. CDR3 size: 12 residues. The germline gives CDR1 MGHDK, CDR2 SYGVNS. Trimming shortened V by 2 bases and J by 4 bases, and 6 bases separated the two germline ends. The CDR3 here is CASSEPGYEQYF. DNA for the CDR3: TGTGCCAGCAGTGAACCAGGTTACGAGCAGTACTTC.

The V call is TRBV7-3, the J call TRBJ2-3; no definite D call. Between the trimmed V and J ends, which lost 5 bases and 3 bases, there was a span of 12 bases. Germline assignment: CDR1 SGHTA and CDR2 FQGTGA. The CDR3 totals 14 residues. The CDR3 region is CASSIDIGTDTQYF. The CDR3 DNA reads TGTGCCAGCAGCATCGACATAGGTACAGATACGCAGTATTTT. Supplemented by reference TRBV7-3 and TRBJ2-3, the full variable domain reads GAGVSQTPSNKVTEKGKYVELRCDPISGHTALYWYRQSLGQGPEFLIYFQGTGAADDSGLPNDRFFAVRPEGSVSTLKIQRTERGDSAVYLCASSIDIGTDTQYFGPGTRLTVL.

The chain is built from TRBV27 and TRBJ1-6; D perhaps matches TRBD1 (6 bases). The CDR3 is 12 amino acids. From germline, CDR1 is MNHEY and CDR2 SMNVEV (reference sequence). Trimming removed 6 bases at V and 15 bases at J, with 15 bases between. The CDR3 nucleotides are TGTGCCAGCAGGACAGGAACTTTTCGCCTCCACTTT. It specifies CASRTGTFRLHF.

This chain links TRBV21-1 with TRBJ1-5; the table assigns TRBD1, which was not confirmed against the DNA. TRBV21-1 represents a pseudogene. The CDR3 contains 13 residues. The CDR3 DNA reads as TGTGCCAGCAGCGACACAGGGGATCAGCCCCAGCATTTT. The encoded protein is CASSDTGDQPQHF.

The CDR3, as DNA: TGCGCCAGCAGCTTCCTGCGGGATGGCACCGGGGAGCTGTTTTTT. This sequence encodes CASSFLRDGTGELFF. The rearrangement links TRBV5-1 to TRBJ2-2; maybe TRBD2 (6 bases). V was cut by 2 bases and J by 4 bases, with 12 bases left in between. CDR1 is SGHRS, CDR2 YFSETQ, per germline. This CDR3 has 15 residues. Complete variable domain (other parts from reference TRBV5-1 and TRBJ2-2): KAGVTQTPRYLIKTRGQQVTLSCSPISGHRSVSWYQQTPGQGLQFLFEYFSETQRNKGNFPGRFSGRQFSNSRSEMNVSTLELGDSALYLCASSFLRDGTGELFFGEGSRLTVL.

The chain has TRBV7-3 and TRBJ2-7; D is perhaps TRBD1 (5 bases). Germline V gene lookup returns CDR1 SGHTA and CDR2 FQGTGA. V dropped 1 base and J dropped 3 bases, with 13 bases sitting between them. The CDR3 extends over 15 amino acids. This chain's CDR3 is CASSLKVGHFYEQYF. CDR3 bases: TGTGCCAGCAGCTTAAAAGTCGGACATTTCTACGAGCAGTACTTC.

J is TRBJ1-1 and V is TRBV6-5; 7 nucleotides agree with TRBD1. This CDR3 contains 13 residues. V lost 2 bases to trimming and J lost 6 bases; unmatched junction nucleotides: 3. Germline CDR1 MNHEY, CDR2 SVGAGI. CDR3 coding DNA: TGTGCCAGCAGTTACAGGGGGCTGTCTGAAGCTTTCTTT. Translation gives CASSYRGLSEAFF.

The chain employs TRBV7-3 and TRBJ2-5, with TRBD2 identical over 8 bases. This CDR3 has 14 residues. CDR1 and CDR2 (germline): SGHTA, FQGTGA. The V segment lost 5 bases and the J segment 4 bases; nucleotides outside the gene matches: 6. CDR3 protein: CASSPAGVGETQYF. The CDR3 nucleotides are TGTGCCAGCAGCCCAGCGGGAGTAGGAGAGACCCAGTACTTC. The whole variable domain, remainder taken from reference TRBV7-3 and TRBJ2-5, is GAGVSQTPSNKVTEKGKYVELRCDPISGHTALYWYRQSLGQGPEFLIYFQGTGAADDSGLPNDRFFAVRPEGSVSTLKIQRTERGDSAVYLCASSPAGVGETQYFGPGTRLLVL.

CDR3 DNA: TGTGCCAGCAGCTTAACCCAGAATACAGGGTCCAATGAGCAGTTCTTC. Its protein product is CASSLTQNTGSNEQFF. V usage is TRBV7-3 and J usage is TRBJ2-1; tentatively, D is TRBD1 (6 bases). V was pared by 0 bases and J by 6 bases, with 15 bases between. The CDR3 extends over 16 amino acids. CDR1 SGHTA and CDR2 FQGTGA come from the germline V gene.

The chain's CDR3 is CASSEALGYQETQYF. CDR3 DNA sequence: TGTGCCAGCAGTGAAGCTCTCGGGTACCAAGAGACCCAGTACTTC. The rearrangement joins TRBV6-1 to TRBJ2-5; D unclear. CDR1 is MNHNS and CDR2 is SASEGT in the germline V gene. The V gene lost 0 bases and the J gene lost 0 bases, with 8 bases spanning the gap. This CDR3 spans 15 amino acids.